Each of the 25 T cell receptor beta chains below was sequenced from the same sample in a study of blood T cell repertoires in COVID-19. The repertoire was sequenced with immunoSEQ multiplex PCR; TCRdb's copy has only in-frame clones and lacks some. The data contain approximately 81,000 clones, 91% of them singletons. Sample: peripheral blood. The receptors were gathered from a woman between 50 and 59 years old in a cohort sampled during active COVID-19.

This chain joins TRBV13 and TRBJ2-1, with TRBD1 matching 7 bases. J was trimmed by 5 bases and V by 5 bases; bases with no gene match: 6. Germline V gives CDR1 PRHDT, CDR2 FYEKMQ (reference sequence). This CDR3 has 14 amino acids. Here the CDR3 reads CASSTRTGHNEQFF. The CDR3 coding sequence is TGTGCCAGCAGCACTCGGACAGGTCACAATGAGCAGTTCTTC.

This clone has a single count. V is TRBV5-1 and J is TRBJ2-1, with TRBD2 as a possible D gene (5 bases). The CDR3 loop spans 13 amino acids. Germline lookup yields CDR1 SGHRS and CDR2 YFSETQ. V lost 0 bases, J lost 8 bases, and 9 bases lay in between. The CDR3 loop reads CASSLATRDEQFF. CDR3 sequence (DNA): TGCGCCAGCAGCTTGGCCACGAGGGATGAGCAGTTCTTC.

The CDR3 region is CASSLIRRTRHQETQYF. In DNA, the CDR3 is TGTGCCAGCAGCTTGATTCGGCGGACTAGACACCAAGAGACCCAGTACTTC. The chain has TRBV5-6 and TRBJ2-5; TRBD2 agrees at 7 bases. The V gene end was trimmed by 1 base and the J gene end by 0 bases; junction bases not matched to a gene: 9. The CDR3 runs to 17 residues. Germline lookup yields CDR1 SGHDT and CDR2 YYEEEE.

This chain connects TRBV9 to TRBJ1-6; no reliable D call. Germline V gives CDR1 SGDLS, CDR2 YYNGEE. This CDR3 region has 14 residues. Trimming took off 4 bases at V and 8 bases at J, with 13 bases between the two ends. The CDR3 sequence: CASSHLQVHSPLHF. DNA of the CDR3: TGTGCCAGCAGCCACCTCCAGGTCCATTCACCCCTCCACTTT.

The chain is built from TRBV6-1 and TRBJ2-7; TRBD2 aligns across 7 bases. Germline loops: CDR1 MNHNS, CDR2 SASEGT. The CDR3 is 17 amino acids. V lost 3 bases, J lost 5 bases, and 16 bases stayed unmatched. DNA for the CDR3: TGTGCCAGCAGTGATCGTCTAGCGGTTGGGGGGAGCCACGAGCAGTACTTC. It yields the protein CASSDRLAVGGSHEQYF.

V gene TRBV5-6 combines with J gene TRBJ2-7, with D perhaps TRBD2 (6 bases). Trimming took off 6 bases at V and 3 bases at J, with 10 bases between the two ends. The CDR3 is made up of 12 amino acids. Germline V gene sequence: CDR1 SGHDT, CDR2 YYEEEE. The CDR3 loop is CASTQGGYEQYF. In nucleotides, the CDR3 is TGTGCCAGCACCCAGGGAGGCTACGAGCAGTACTTC. The full variable domain, its missing parts supplied by reference TRBV5-6 and TRBJ2-7, is DAGVTQSPTHLIKTRGQQVTLRCSPKSGHDTVSWYQQALGQGPQFIFQYYEEEERQRGNFPDRFSGHQFPNYSSELNVNALLLGDSALYLCASTQGGYEQYFGPGTRLTVT.

J is TRBJ2-7 and V is TRBV12-5; possibly TRBD2 for D (7 bases). This CDR3 has 15 residues. Looked up from germline, CDR1 is LGHNT and CDR2 is FRNRAP. With 2 bases removed from V and 4 bases from J, the gap between germline ends came to 15 bases. CDR3 nucleotide sequence: TGTGCTAGTGGTTTGAGGGGGGAGGGACGGTACGAGCAGTACTTC. Amino acids: CASGLRGEGRYEQYF.

The chain recombines TRBV30 with TRBJ2-5; TRBD2 aligns across 7 bases. Germline CDR1 and CDR2: GTSNPN and SVGIG (reference sequence). This CDR3 is 14 amino acids long. V lost 4 bases to trimming and J lost 1 base; unmatched junction nucleotides: 6. The chain's CDR3 is CAWTVAGIQETQYF. The CDR3 nucleotides are TGTGCCTGGACGGTAGCGGGCATCCAAGAGACCCAGTACTTC.

Written as DNA, the CDR3 is TGTGCCAGCTCACCAATAAGGGGAGGAAACTACGAGCAGTACTTC. Protein product: CASSPIRGGNYEQYF. This chain connects TRBV18 to TRBJ2-7, with D perhaps TRBD2 (6 bases). Per the germline V gene, CDR1 is KGHSH and CDR2 is LQKENI. This CDR3 is 15 amino acids long. Deletions cut 2 bases from V and 3 bases from J, with 14 bases between.

This chain connects TRBV3-1 (or the pseudogene TRBV3-2) to TRBJ2-1; the D gene is possibly TRBD2 (7 bases). Trimming removed 4 bases at V and 5 bases at J, with 15 bases between. CDR3 length: 15 residues. In germline, CDR1 is LGHDT, CDR2 YNNKEL (reference sequence). As DNA, the CDR3 is TGTGCCAGCAGCCGCGGGGAGGGGGACCACAATGAGCAGTTCTTC. Translated, it gives CASSRGEGDHNEQFF.

V usage is TRBV28 and J usage is TRBJ1-6, with 7 bases identical to TRBD1. The CDR3 is made up of 16 amino acids. The trim removed 2 bases at V and 3 bases at J, leaving 4 bases unmatched. Germline values: CDR1 MDHEN, CDR2 SYDVKM. The CDR3 spells CASSLRTGFYNSPLHF. The CDR3 nucleotides are TGTGCCAGCAGTTTAAGGACAGGCTTCTATAATTCACCCCTCCACTTT.

The V gene is TRBV14, the J gene TRBJ2-5; 8 nucleotides agree with TRBD1. V gave up 1 base and J gave up 5 bases; unmatched junction bases: 6. This CDR3 is built from 15 residues. Germline-derived CDR1 and CDR2 are SGHDN and FVKESK. The CDR3 is CASSQGQGRRETQYF. In DNA, the CDR3 is TGTGCCAGCAGCCAAGGACAGGGGCGCCGGGAGACCCAGTACTTC.

The V call is TRBV18, the J call TRBJ1-2; the match to TRBD1 covers 7 bases. This CDR3 is built from 15 residues. Per germline, CDR1 KGHSH and CDR2 LQKENI. V dropped 3 bases and J dropped 0; count of bases not matched to a gene: 4. The DNA of the CDR3 is TGTGCCAGCTCACCCGGGACAGCATCTAACTATGGCTACACCTTC. Protein: CASSPGTASNYGYTF.

The CDR3 loop reads CASSPGQGSTGELFF. CDR3 coding DNA: TGTGCCAGCAGCCCCGGACAGGGATCCACCGGGGAGCTGTTTTTT. The chain has TRBV5-4 and TRBJ2-2; 8 bases line up with TRBD1. This CDR3 is built from 15 residues. The junction had 6 bases not matched to a gene; V was cut back by 4 bases and J by 4 bases. In germline, CDR1 is SGHNT, CDR2 YYREEE (reference sequence).

This clone was counted once. J is TRBJ1-4 and V is TRBV3-1 (or the pseudogene TRBV3-2), with D possibly being TRBD1 (5 bases). The CDR3 has 13 residues. Per the germline V gene, CDR1 is LGHDT and CDR2 is YNNKEL (reference sequence). The germline V and J ends were trimmed by 5 bases and 8 bases, with 12 bases remaining between them. CDR3 region: CASSSGLREKLFF. CDR3 DNA: TGTGCCAGCAGCTCAGGGTTACGGGAAAAACTGTTTTTT.

The chain is built from TRBV5-8 and TRBJ2-1; the D is unclear. Trimming pared 0 bases from V and 0 bases from J, leaving 16 bases between. CDR1 is SGHTS, CDR2 YDEGEE, per germline. The CDR3 loop spans 18 amino acids. The CDR3 DNA reads as TGTGCCAGCAGCTTGGAACTCGGCGGAACCAGCTCCTACAATGAGCAGTTCTTC. This sequence encodes CASSLELGGTSSYNEQFF.

The chain uses TRBV10-3 and TRBJ1-3, with D tentatively TRBD1 (5 bases). CDR3 length: 12 amino acids. Germline values: CDR1 ENHRY, CDR2 SYGVKD. The V end lost 7 bases, the J end lost 2 bases, and 6 bases lay between the germline ends. CDR3 nucleotides: TGTGCCATCAAAGGGGCTGGAAACACCATATATTTT. This encodes CAIKGAGNTIYF.

The CDR3 sequence: CASSPTGVGEQYF. The CDR3 DNA sequence: TGTGCCAGCAGTCCCACGGGGGTCGGCGAGCAGTACTTC. The genes are TRBV12-3 or TRBV12-4 and TRBJ2-7; D may be TRBD2 (6 bases). Trimming removed 5 bases at V and 6 bases at J, with 14 bases between. The CDR3 loop spans 13 amino acids.

The V call is TRBV29-1, the J call TRBJ2-5; 10 bases are a match to TRBD1. CDR3 length: 14 residues. Germline CDR1 SQVTM, CDR2 ANQGSEA. With 5 bases clipped from V and 4 bases from J, the junction kept 7 bases outside the gene matches. The CDR3 region has the DNA TGCAGCGTTTCCTGGACAGGGGGAGGAGAGACCCAGTACTTC. Amino acids: CSVSWTGGGETQYF.

The chain recombines TRBV5-1 with TRBJ1-2; 8 bases are a match to TRBD1. CDR3 length: 14 amino acids. Unmatched junction bases numbered 8, after V lost 5 bases and J lost 5 bases. The germline CDR1 and CDR2 sequences are SGHRS and YFSETQ. The CDR3: CASRETGADYGYTF. The CDR3 bases are TGCGCCAGCAGGGAGACAGGGGCAGATTATGGCTACACCTTC.

This chain joins TRBV28 and TRBJ1-5, with TRBD1 as a possible D gene (6 bases). The CDR3 extends over 14 amino acids. The V gene's germline CDR1 is MDHEN and CDR2 SYDVKM. Trimming shortened V by 5 bases and J by 2 bases, and 10 bases separated the two germline ends. The CDR3 DNA reads TGTGCCAGCAGTCGACAGGTCGGCAATCAGCCCCAGCATTTT. Protein: CASSRQVGNQPQHF.

This sequence joins TRBV24-1 and TRBJ1-5; D uncertain. Per germline, CDR1 KGHDR and CDR2 SFDVKD. V was trimmed by 5 bases and J by 3 bases, leaving 7 bases between them. CDR3 length: 13 residues. CDR3 in amino acids: CATSAGFNQPQHF. DNA for the CDR3: TGTGCCACCAGTGCAGGCTTCAATCAGCCCCAGCATTTT.

The chain links TRBV5-6 to TRBJ2-7; D might be TRBD2 (6 bases). In germline, CDR1 is SGHDT, CDR2 YYEEEE. The V end lost 2 bases, the J end lost 3 bases, and 18 bases lay between the germline ends. CDR3 length equals 16 residues. CDR3 loop: CASSFGLASINYEQYF. CDR3 bases: TGTGCCAGCAGCTTCGGGCTAGCGTCGATTAACTACGAGCAGTACTTC.

The sample holds one count of this clone. The V and J genes are TRBV9 and TRBJ1-2, with 11 nucleotides matching TRBD1. Per the germline V gene, CDR1 is SGDLS and CDR2 is YYNGEE. V lost 3 bases and J lost 4; bases outside the gene matches: 5. This CDR3 contains 15 residues. The CDR3 DNA sequence: TGTGCCAGCAGCGGGGAGGACAGGGGGCCCTATGGCTACACCTTC. It yields the protein CASSGEDRGPYGYTF.

V is TRBV6-5 and J is TRBJ1-5, with unresolved D. The CDR3 runs 11 residues. The germline gives CDR1 MNHEY, CDR2 SVGAGI. The V and J ends lost 6 bases and 4 bases respectively, with 4 bases between them. The CDR3 nucleotides read TGTGCCAGCAGCATTAATCAGCCCCAGCATTTT. Protein product: CASSINQPQHF.